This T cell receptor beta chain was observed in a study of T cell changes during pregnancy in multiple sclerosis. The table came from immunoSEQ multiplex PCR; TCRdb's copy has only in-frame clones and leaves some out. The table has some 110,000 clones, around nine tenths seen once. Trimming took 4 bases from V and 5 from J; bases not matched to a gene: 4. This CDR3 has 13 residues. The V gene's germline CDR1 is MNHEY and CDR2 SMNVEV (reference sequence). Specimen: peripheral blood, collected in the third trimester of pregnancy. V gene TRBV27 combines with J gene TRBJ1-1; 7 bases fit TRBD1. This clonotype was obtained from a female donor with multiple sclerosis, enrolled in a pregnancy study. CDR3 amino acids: CASSSQGRTEAFF. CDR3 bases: TGTGCCAGCAGTTCACAGGGGAGGACTGAAGCTTTCTTT.